This note documents a single TCR beta chain sequence. The data were obtained in a study of blood T cell repertoires in COVID-19. Study-wide background: Samples representing acute and convalescent COVID-19 were sourced from the United States, Italy and Spain. T cells, B-cell-depleted T cells, or PBMCs supplied cDNA or gDNA.

Germline CDR1 reads SGHDT; CDR2 reads YYEEEE. V lost 4 bases, J lost 4 bases, and 7 bases stayed unmatched. CDR3 length equals 14 residues. Authors' processing steps: Researchers report that nucleated cell counts were estimated from reference gene primer amplification. Produced via immunoSEQ multiplex PCR; TCRdb's table is partial and in-frame only. V, J and clone size are those of that table, while D and trimming were read from the DNA. This table holds tens of thousands of clones, about 90% found once. This TCR was sampled from a man in his sixties with acute or convalescent COVID-19. The chain employs TRBV5-6 and TRBJ1-2; 7 bases line up with TRBD1. What was sequenced was peripheral blood. The chain's CDR3 is CASSATGQSYGYTF. The DNA of the CDR3 is TGTGCCAGCAGCGCCACGGGACAGTCCTATGGCTACACCTTC.